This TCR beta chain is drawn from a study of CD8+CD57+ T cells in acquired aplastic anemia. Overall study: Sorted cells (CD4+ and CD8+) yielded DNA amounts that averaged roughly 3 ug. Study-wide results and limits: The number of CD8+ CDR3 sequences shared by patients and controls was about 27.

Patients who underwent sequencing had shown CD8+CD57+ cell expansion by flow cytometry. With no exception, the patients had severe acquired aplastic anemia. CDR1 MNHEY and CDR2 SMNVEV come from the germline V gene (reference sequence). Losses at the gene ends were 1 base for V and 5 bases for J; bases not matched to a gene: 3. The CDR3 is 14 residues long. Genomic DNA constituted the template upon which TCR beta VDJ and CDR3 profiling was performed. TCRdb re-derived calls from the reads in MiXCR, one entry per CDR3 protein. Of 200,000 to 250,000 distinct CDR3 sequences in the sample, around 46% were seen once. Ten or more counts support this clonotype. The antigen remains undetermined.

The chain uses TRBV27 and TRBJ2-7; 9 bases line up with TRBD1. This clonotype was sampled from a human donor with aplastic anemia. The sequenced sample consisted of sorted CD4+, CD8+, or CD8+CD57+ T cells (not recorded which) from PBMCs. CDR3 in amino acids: CASSLYGTGNEQYF. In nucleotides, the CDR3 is TGTGCCAGCAGTTTATATGGGACAGGGAACGAGCAGTACTTC.